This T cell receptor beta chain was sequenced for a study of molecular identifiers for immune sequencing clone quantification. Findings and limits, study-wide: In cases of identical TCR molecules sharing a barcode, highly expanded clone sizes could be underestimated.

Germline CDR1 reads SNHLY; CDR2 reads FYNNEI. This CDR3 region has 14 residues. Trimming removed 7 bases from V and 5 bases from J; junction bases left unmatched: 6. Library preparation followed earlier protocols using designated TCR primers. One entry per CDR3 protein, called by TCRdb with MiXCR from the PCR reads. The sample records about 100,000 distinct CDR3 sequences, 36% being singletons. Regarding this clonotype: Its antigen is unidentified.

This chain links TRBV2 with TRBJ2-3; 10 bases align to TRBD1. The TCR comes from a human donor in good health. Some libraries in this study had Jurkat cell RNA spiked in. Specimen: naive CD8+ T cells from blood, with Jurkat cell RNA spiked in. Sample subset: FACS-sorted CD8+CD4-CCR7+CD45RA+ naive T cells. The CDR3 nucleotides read TGTGCCAGCACCGACAGGGGGCAGGGAGATACGCAGTATTTT. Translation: CASTDRGQGDTQYF.